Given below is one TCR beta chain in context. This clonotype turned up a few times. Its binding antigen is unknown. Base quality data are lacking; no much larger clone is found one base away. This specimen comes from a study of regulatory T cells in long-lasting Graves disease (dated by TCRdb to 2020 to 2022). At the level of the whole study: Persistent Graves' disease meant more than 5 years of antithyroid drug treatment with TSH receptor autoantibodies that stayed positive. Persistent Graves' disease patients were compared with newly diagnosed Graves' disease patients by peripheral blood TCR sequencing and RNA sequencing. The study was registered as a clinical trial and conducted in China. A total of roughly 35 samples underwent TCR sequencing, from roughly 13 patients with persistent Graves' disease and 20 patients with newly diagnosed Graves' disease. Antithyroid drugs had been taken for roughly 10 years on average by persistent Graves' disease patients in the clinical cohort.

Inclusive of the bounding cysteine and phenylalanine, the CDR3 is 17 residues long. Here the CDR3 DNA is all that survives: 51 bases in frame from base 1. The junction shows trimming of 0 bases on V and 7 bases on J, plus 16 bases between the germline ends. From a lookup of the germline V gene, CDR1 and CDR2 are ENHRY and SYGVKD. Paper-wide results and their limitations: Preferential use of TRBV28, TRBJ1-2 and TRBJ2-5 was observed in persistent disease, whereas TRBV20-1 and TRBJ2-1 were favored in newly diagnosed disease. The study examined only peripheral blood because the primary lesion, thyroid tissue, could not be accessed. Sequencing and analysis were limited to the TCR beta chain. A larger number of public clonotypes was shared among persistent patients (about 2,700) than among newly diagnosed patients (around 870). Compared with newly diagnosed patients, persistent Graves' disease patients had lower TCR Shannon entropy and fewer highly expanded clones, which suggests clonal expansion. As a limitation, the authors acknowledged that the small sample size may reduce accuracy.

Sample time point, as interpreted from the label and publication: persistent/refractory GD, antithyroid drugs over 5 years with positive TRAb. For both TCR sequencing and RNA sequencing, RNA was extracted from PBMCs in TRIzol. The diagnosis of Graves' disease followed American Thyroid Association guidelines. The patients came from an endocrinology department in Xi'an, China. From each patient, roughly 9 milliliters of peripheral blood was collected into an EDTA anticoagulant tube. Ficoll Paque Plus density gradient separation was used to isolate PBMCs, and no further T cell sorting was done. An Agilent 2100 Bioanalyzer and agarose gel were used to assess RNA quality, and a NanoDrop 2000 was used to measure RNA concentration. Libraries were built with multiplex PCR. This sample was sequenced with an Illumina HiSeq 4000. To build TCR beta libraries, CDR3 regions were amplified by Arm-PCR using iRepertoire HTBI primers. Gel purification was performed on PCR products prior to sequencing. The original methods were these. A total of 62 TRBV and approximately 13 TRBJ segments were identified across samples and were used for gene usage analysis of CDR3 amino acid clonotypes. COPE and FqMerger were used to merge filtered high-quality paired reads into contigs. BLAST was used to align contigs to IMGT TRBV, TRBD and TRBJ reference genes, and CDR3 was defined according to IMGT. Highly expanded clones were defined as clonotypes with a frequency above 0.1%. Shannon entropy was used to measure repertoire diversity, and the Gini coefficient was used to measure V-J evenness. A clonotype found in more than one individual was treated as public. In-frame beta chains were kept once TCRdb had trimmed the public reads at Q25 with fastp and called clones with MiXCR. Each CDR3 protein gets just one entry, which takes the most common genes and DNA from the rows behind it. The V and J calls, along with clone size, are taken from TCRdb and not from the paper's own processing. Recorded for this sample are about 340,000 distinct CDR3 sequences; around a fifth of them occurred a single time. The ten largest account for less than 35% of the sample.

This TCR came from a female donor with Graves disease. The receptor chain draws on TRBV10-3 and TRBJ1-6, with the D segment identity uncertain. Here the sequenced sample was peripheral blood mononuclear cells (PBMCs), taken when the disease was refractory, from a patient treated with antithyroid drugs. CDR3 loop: CAISESVESPRNSPLHF. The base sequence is TGTGCCATCAGTGAGTCCGTGGAGAGCCCAAGGAATTCACCCCTCCACTTT.